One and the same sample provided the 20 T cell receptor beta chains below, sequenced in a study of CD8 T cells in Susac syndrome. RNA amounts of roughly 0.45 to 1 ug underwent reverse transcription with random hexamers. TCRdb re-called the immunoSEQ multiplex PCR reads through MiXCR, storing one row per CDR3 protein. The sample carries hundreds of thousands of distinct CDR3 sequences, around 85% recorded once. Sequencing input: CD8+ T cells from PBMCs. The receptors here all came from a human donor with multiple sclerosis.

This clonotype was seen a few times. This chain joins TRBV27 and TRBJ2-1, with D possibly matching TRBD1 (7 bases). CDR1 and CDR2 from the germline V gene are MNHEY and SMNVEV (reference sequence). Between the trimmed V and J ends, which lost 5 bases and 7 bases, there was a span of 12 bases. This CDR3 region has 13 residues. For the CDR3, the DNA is TGTGCCAGCAGTCAGACAGGGAGGAATGAGCAGTTCTTC. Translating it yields CASSQTGRNEQFF.

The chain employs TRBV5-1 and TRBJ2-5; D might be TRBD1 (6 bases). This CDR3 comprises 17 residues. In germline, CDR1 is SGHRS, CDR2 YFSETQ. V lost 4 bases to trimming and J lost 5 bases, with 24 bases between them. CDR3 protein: CASSIAGVLLGEETQYF. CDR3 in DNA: TGCGCCAGCAGCATCGCAGGGGTCCTGTTGGGGGAGGAGACCCAGTACTTC.

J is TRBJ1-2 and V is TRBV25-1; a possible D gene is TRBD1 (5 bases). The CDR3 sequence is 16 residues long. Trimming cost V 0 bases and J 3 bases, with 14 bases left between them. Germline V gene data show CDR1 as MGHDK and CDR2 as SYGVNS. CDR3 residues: CASSEYFREEDYGYTF. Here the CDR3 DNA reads TGTGCCAGCAGTGAATATTTCAGGGAGGAAGACTATGGCTACACCTTC.

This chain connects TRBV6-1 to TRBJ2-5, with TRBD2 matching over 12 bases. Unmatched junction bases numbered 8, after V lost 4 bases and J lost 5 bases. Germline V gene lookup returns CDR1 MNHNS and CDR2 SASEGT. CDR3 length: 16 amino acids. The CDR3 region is CASSGGTSGFWETQYF. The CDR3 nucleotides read TGTGCCAGCAGTGGGGGGACTAGCGGGTTTTGGGAGACCCAGTACTTC.

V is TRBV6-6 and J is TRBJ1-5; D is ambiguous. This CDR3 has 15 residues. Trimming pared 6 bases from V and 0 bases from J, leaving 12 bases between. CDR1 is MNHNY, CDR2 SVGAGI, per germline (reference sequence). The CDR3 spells CASSDERYSNQPQHF. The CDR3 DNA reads TGTGCCAGCAGCGACGAACGCTATAGCAATCAGCCCCAGCATTTT.

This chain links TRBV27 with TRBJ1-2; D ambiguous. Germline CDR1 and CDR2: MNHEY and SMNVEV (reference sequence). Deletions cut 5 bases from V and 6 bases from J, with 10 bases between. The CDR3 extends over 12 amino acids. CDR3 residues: CASSPGYNGYTF. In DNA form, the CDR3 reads TGTGCCAGCAGTCCAGGATATAATGGCTACACCTTC.

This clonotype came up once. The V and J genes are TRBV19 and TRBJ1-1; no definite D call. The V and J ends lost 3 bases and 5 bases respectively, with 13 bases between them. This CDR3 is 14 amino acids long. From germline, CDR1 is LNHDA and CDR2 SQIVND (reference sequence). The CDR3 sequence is CASSMLPPGTEAFF. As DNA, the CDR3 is TGTGCCAGTAGTATGTTGCCCCCCGGGACTGAAGCTTTCTTT.

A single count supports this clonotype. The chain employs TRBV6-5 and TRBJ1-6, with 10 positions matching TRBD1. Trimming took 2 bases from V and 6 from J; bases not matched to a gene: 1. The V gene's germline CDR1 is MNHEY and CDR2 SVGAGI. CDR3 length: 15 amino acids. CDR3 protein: CASSYGTGANSPLHF. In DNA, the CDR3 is TGTGCCAGCAGTTACGGGACAGGGGCTAATTCACCCCTCCACTTT.

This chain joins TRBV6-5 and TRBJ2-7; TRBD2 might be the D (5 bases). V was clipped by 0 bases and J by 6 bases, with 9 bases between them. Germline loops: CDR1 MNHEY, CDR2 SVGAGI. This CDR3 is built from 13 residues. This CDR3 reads CASSYSSRGEQYF. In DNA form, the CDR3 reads TGTGCCAGCAGTTACTCCTCCCGGGGCGAGCAGTACTTC.

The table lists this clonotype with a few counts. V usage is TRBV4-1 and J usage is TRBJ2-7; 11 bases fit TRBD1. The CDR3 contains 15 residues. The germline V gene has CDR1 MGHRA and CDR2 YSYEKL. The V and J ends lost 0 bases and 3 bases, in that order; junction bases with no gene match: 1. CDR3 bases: TGCGCCAGCAGCCAAGAAGGGACAGGGGGCTACGAGCAGTACTTC. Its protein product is CASSQEGTGGYEQYF.

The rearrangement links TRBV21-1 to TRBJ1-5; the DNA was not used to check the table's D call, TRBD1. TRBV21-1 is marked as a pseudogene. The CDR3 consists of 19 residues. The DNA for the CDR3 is TGTGCCAGCAGCTCTCGTGCCAGGGGGCGCGTTTGTGGCAATCAGCCCCAGCATTTT. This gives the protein CASSSRARGRVCGNQPQHF.

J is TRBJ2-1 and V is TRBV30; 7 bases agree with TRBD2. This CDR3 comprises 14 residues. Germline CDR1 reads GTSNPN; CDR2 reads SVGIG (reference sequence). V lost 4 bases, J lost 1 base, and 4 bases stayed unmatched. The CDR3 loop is CAWTGLTSYNEQFF. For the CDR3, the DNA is TGTGCCTGGACGGGACTAACATCCTACAATGAGCAGTTCTTC.

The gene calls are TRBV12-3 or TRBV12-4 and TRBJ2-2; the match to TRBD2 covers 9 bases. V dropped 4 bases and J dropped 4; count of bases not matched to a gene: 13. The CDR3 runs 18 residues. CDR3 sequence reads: CASSSPDAGGPGTGELFF. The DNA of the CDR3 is TGTGCCAGCAGTTCCCCCGACGCGGGAGGGCCAGGCACCGGGGAGCTGTTTTTT.

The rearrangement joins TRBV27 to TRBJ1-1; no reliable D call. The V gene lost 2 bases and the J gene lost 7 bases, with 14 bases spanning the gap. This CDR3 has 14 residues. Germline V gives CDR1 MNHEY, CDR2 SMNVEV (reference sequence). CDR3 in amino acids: CASSLGVYPYEAFF. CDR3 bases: TGTGCCAGCAGTTTAGGGGTATATCCCTATGAAGCTTTCTTT.

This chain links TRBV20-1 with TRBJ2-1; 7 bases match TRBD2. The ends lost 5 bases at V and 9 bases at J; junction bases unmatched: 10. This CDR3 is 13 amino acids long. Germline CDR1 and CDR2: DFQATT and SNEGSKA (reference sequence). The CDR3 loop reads CSAAGTNLGEQFF. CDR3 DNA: TGCAGTGCTGCCGGGACTAACCTCGGTGAGCAGTTCTTC.

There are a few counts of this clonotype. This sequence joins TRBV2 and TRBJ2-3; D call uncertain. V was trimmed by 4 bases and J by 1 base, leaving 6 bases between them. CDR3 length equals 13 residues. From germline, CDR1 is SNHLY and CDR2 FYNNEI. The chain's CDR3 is CASSAPGTDTQYF. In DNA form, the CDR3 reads TGTGCCAGCAGTGCTCCGGGCACAGATACGCAGTATTTT. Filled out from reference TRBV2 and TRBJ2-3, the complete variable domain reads EPEVTQTPSHQVTQMGQEVILRCVPISNHLYFYWYRQILGQKVEFLVSFYNNEISEKSEIFDDQFSVERPDGSNFTLKIRSTKLEDSAMYFCASSAPGTDTQYFGPGTRLTVL.

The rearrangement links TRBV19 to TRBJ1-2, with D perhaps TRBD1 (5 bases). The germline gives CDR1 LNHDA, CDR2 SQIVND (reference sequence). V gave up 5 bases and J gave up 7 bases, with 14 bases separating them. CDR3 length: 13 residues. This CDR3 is CASSPGGYRGYTF. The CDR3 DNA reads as TGTGCCAGTAGTCCGGGGGGGTATCGTGGCTACACCTTC.

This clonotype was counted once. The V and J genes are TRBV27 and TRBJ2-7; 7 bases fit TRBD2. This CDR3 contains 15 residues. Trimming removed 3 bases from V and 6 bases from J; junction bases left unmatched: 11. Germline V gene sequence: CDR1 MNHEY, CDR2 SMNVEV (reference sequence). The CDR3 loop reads CASSLIGTIAGEQYF. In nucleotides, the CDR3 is TGTGCCAGCAGTTTGATCGGGACTATTGCAGGCGAGCAGTACTTC.

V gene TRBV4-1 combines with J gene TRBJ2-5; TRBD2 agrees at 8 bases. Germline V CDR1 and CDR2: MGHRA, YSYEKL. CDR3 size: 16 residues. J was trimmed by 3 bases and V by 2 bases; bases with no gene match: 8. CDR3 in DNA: TGCGCCAGCAGCCAATCTGCGTCACTAGCGGAAGAGACCCAGTACTTC. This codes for CASSQSASLAEETQYF.

The chain's CDR3 is CASDSWQGYGYTF. DNA of the CDR3: TGTGCCAGCGATTCTTGGCAGGGGTATGGCTACACCTTC. The genes are TRBV6-1 and TRBJ1-2; D perhaps matches TRBD1 (6 bases). The germline V and J ends were trimmed by 8 bases and 5 bases, with 15 bases remaining between them. Germline CDR1 is MNHNS and CDR2 is SASEGT. The CDR3 length is 13 residues.